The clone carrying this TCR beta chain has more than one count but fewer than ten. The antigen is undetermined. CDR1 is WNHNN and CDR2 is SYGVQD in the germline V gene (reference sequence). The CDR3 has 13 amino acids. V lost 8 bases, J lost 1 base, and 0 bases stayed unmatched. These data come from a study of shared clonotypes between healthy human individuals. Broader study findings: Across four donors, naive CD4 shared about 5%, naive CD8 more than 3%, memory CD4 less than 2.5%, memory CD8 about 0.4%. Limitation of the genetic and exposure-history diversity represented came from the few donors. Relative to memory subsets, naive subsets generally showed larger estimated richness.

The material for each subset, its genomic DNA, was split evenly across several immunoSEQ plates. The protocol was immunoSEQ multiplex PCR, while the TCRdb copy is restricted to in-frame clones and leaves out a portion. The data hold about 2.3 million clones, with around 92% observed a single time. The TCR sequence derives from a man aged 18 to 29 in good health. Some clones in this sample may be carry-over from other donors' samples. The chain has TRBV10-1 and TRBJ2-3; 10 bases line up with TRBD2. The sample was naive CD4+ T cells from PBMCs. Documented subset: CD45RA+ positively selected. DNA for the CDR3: TGCGCCAGCGGGACTAGCGGCACAGATACGCAGTATTTT. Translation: CASGTSGTDTQYF.